Following are 15 T cell receptor beta chains from one sample sequenced in a study of T-cell memory formation after mild COVID-19. From the 5' RACE reads, TCRdb called clonotypes with MiXCR, one entry per CDR3 protein. Of hundreds of thousands of distinct CDR3 sequences in the sample, 20% to 25% were seen once. The sequenced sample consisted of PBMCs or a T cell subset sorted from them (not recorded which). Receptor source: a young man who had mild COVID-19 (a few samples of this study predate the infection). Cell type and time point are not known.

The CDR3 loop reads CSVVGGLDNNEQFF. CDR3 DNA sequence: TGCAGCGTTGTGGGAGGACTAGATAACAATGAGCAGTTCTTC. This chain joins TRBV29-1 and TRBJ2-1; 7 bases agree with TRBD2. This CDR3 spans 14 amino acids. Germline CDR1 and CDR2: SQVTM and ANQGSEA. J lost 5 bases, V lost 4 bases, and 8 bases had no gene match.

Many counts were recorded for this clonotype. The V and J genes are TRBV6-4 and TRBJ2-2, with D perhaps TRBD2 (6 bases). Germline CDR1 reads MRHNA; CDR2 reads SNTAGT. The CDR3 sequence is 13 residues long. Trimming left V 3 bases short and J 4 bases short, with 6 bases between. The CDR3 DNA sequence: TGTGCCAGCAGTGAGACTAGCACCGGGGAGCTGTTTTTT. Protein sequence: CASSETSTGELFF.

The rearrangement links TRBV11-1 to TRBJ1-1; D not resolved. CDR1 SGHAT and CDR2 FQDESV come from the germline V gene (reference sequence). Deletions cut 7 bases from V and 3 bases from J, with 12 bases between. The CDR3 length is 13 residues. This chain's CDR3 is CASTYLGDTEAFF. CDR3 nucleotide sequence: TGTGCCAGCACCTATCTTGGGGACACTGAAGCTTTCTTT.

This clonotype was detected a few times. The CDR3 sequence: CASSYASSGANVLTF. The CDR3 DNA is TGTGCCAGCAGTTACGCGAGCTCTGGGGCCAACGTCCTGACTTTC. The chain links TRBV6-6 to TRBJ2-6; the D is unclear. CDR3 length: 15 residues. CDR1 MNHNY and CDR2 SVGAGI come from the germline V gene (reference sequence). The V gene lost 2 bases and the J gene lost 0 bases, with 5 bases spanning the gap.

This clonotype has more than one count but fewer than ten. The CDR3 protein is CASSQDADSSYNSPLHF. In DNA, the CDR3 is TGCGCCAGCAGCCAAGATGCGGACAGCTCCTATAATTCACCCCTCCACTTT. This chain uses TRBV4-1 with TRBJ1-6; a possible D gene is TRBD1 (6 bases). V was trimmed by 0 bases and J by 0 bases, leaving 9 bases between them. The CDR3 length is 17 residues. Per the germline V gene, CDR1 is MGHRA and CDR2 is YSYEKL.

This clonotype was observed at least ten times. This rearrangement joins TRBV7-2 to TRBJ1-5, with D tentatively TRBD1 (5 bases). Trimming removed 3 bases from V and 4 bases from J, with 10 bases in between. CDR3 size: 14 residues. Looked up from germline, CDR1 is SGHTA and CDR2 is FQGNSA. The CDR3 nucleotides are TGTGCCAGCAGCTTCGCGACAGAAAATCAGCCCCAGCATTTT. It specifies CASSFATENQPQHF.

This chain connects TRBV7-2 to TRBJ1-1; no firm D call. The CDR3 length is 14 residues. V dropped 7 bases and J dropped 1 base, with 13 bases sitting between them. The germline V gene encodes CDR1 SGHTA and CDR2 FQGNSA. CDR3 region: CASKPWRANTEAFF. The CDR3 bases are TGTGCCAGCAAACCATGGAGAGCGAACACTGAAGCTTTCTTT.

This clonotype was counted a few times. The chain is built from TRBV9 and TRBJ2-3; the D gene is possibly TRBD1 (6 bases). The CDR3 consists of 13 residues. Trimming removed 3 bases at V and 6 bases at J, with 11 bases between. The germline gives CDR1 SGDLS, CDR2 YYNGEE. This chain's CDR3 is CASSGSTGDTQYF. The CDR3, as DNA: TGTGCCAGCAGCGGGTCAACAGGGGATACGCAGTATTTT.

The V call is TRBV3-1, the J call TRBJ1-4; perhaps TRBD1 as D (6 bases). This CDR3 has 15 amino acids. With 5 bases removed from V and 5 bases from J, the gap between germline ends came to 15 bases. In germline, CDR1 is LGHDT, CDR2 YNNKEL (reference sequence). The CDR3: CASSSRRTGNEKLFF. The CDR3 DNA reads as TGTGCCAGCAGCTCAAGACGCACAGGGAATGAAAAACTGTTTTTT.

The V and J genes are TRBV14 and TRBJ2-3; TRBD2 matches 8 bases. The CDR3 length is 16 residues. V dropped 3 bases and J dropped 2; count of bases not matched to a gene: 7. CDR1 is SGHDN and CDR2 is FVKESK in the germline V gene. CDR3 protein: CASSQRVAGNTDTQYF. Written as DNA, the CDR3 is TGTGCCAGCAGCCAGCGCGTAGCGGGGAACACAGATACGCAGTATTTT.

This chain joins TRBV6-5 and TRBJ2-7; a possible D gene is TRBD1 (6 bases). This CDR3 comprises 14 residues. The V end was cut by 5 bases, the J end by 3 bases, with 14 bases between. Germline CDR1 reads MNHEY; CDR2 reads SVGAGI. The CDR3 is CASSTGRTSYEQYF. In nucleotides, the CDR3 is TGTGCCAGCAGTACAGGGCGGACGAGCTACGAGCAGTACTTC.

J is TRBJ2-1 and V is TRBV7-2, with D maybe TRBD2 (6 bases). Trimming removed 5 bases at V and 5 bases at J, with 22 bases between. Germline CDR1 is SGHTA and CDR2 is FQGNSA. The CDR3 is made up of 17 amino acids. The CDR3 DNA sequence: TGTGCCAGCAGCCCTCGGGCGGGGACCAGGGACCACAATGAGCAGTTCTTC. It is translated as CASSPRAGTRDHNEQFF.

This clonotype occurred a few times. J is TRBJ2-1 and V is TRBV5-1; the match to TRBD2 covers 7 bases. The CDR3 has 14 residues. Trimming removed 4 bases from V and 9 bases from J; junction bases left unmatched: 10. Germline loops: CDR1 SGHRS, CDR2 YFSETQ. In DNA form, the CDR3 reads TGCGCCAGCAGCATTCTCGGACTAGAATCTGAGCAGTTCTTC. Translation gives CASSILGLESEQFF.

In its sample, this clonotype was seen a few times. The rearrangement links TRBV6-1 to TRBJ1-6; D unresolved. The CDR3 sequence is 13 residues long. Trimming stripped 5 bases from V and 5 bases from J, with 7 bases between. The germline gives CDR1 MNHNS, CDR2 SASEGT. This chain's CDR3 is CASSTDDNSPLHF. Here the CDR3 DNA reads TGTGCCAGCAGTACCGACGATAATTCACCCCTCCACTTT.

This clonotype turned up a few times. The chain links TRBV18 to TRBJ2-1; no firm D call. V was shortened by 3 bases and J by 12 bases, with 12 bases between the two germline ends. This CDR3 has 12 residues. In germline, CDR1 is KGHSH, CDR2 LQKENI. CDR3 DNA sequence: TGTGCCAGCTCACCGGATATTGTCGGGCAGTTCTTC. The encoded protein is CASSPDIVGQFF.